This T cell receptor beta chain was sequenced during a study of blood T cell repertoires in COVID-19. The CDR3 has 15 residues. Trimming took 0 bases from V and 7 from J, leaving 13 bases between them. The germline gives CDR1 LNHDA, CDR2 SQIVND (reference sequence). Measured with immunoSEQ multiplex PCR; TCRdb has only the in-frame clones, and not every one. The table has some 120,000 clones, about 90% seen once. The chain combines TRBV19 with TRBJ2-1; TRBD2 might be the D (5 bases). The receptor's source is a woman aged 60-75 years with acute or convalescent COVID-19. The sequencing input was peripheral blood. The CDR3 DNA follows: TGTGCCAGTAGTATAGAGCGGAGACGGGGAAATGAGCAGTTCTTC. Its translation is CASSIERRRGNEQFF.